Shown below are 31 T cell receptor beta chains from a single sample sequenced in a study of blood T cell repertoires in COVID-19. Profiling relied on immunoSEQ multiplex PCR, and the TCRdb table lists in-frame clones only, not all of them. In the table there are under 400,000 clones, approximately 83% of which are singletons. Sequencing used PBMCs or T cells enriched from blood (not recorded which). Every receptor here comes from a woman aged 40 to 49 with acute COVID-19.

This clone was found a few times. This chain joins TRBV5-1 and TRBJ1-1, with D perhaps matching TRBD1 (5 bases). This CDR3 has 15 amino acids. The germline V gene encodes CDR1 SGHRS and CDR2 YFSETQ. Trimming took off 0 bases at V and 2 bases at J, with 11 bases between the two ends. CDR3 region: CASSLDGQGNTEAFF. DNA for the CDR3: TGCGCCAGCAGCTTGGATGGCCAGGGAAACACTGAAGCTTTCTTT. The complete variable domain, with remaining parts taken from reference TRBV5-1 and TRBJ1-1, reads KAGVTQTPRYLIKTRGQQVTLSCSPISGHRSVSWYQQTPGQGLQFLFEYFSETQRNKGNFPGRFSGRQFSNSRSEMNVSTLELGDSALYLCASSLDGQGNTEAFFGQGTRLTVV.

The chain combines TRBV7-2 with TRBJ1-4, with 9 positions matching TRBD1. This CDR3 has 15 amino acids. Per the germline V gene, CDR1 is SGHTA and CDR2 is FQGNSA. J lost 8 bases, V lost 4 bases, and 8 bases had no gene match. The CDR3 bases are TGTGCCAGCAGCTACACCGGGACAGGGTACGAAAAACTGTTTTTT. Amino acids: CASSYTGTGYEKLFF. Full variable domain (missing parts from reference TRBV7-2 and TRBJ1-4): GAGVSQSPSNKVTEKGKDVELRCDPISGHTALYWYRQSLGQGLEFLIYFQGNSAPDKSGLPSDRFSAERTGGSVSTLTIQRTQQEDSAVYLCASSYTGTGYEKLFFGSGTQLSVL.

This chain uses TRBV7-9 with TRBJ1-1, with 7 bases fitting TRBD1. The trim removed 3 bases at V and 5 bases at J, leaving 9 bases unmatched. This CDR3 region has 15 residues. The V gene's germline CDR1 is SEHNR and CDR2 FQNEAQ (reference sequence). The CDR3 bases are TGTGCCAGCAGCTTCTCCGGCAGGGGGGTGACTGAAGCTTTCTTT. This sequence encodes CASSFSGRGVTEAFF.

Regarding this clone: This sample also contains other DNA sequences that code for the same CDR3. The CDR3 sequence: CASSYSRDQPQHF. For the CDR3, the DNA is TGTGCCAGCAGTTACTCTCGTGATCAGCCCCAGCATTTT. The V call is TRBV6-5, the J call TRBJ1-5; D call uncertain. Per germline, CDR1 MNHEY and CDR2 SVGAGI. The CDR3 totals 13 residues. Trimming took 0 bases from V and 5 from J, leaving 5 bases between them.

V is TRBV18 and J is TRBJ1-1, with D uncertain. V was pared by 3 bases and J by 2 bases, with 7 bases between. Looked up from germline, CDR1 is KGHSH and CDR2 is LQKENI. The CDR3 runs 13 residues. CDR3 DNA: TGTGCCAGCTCACCTACAGCTAACACTGAAGCTTTCTTT. Translated: CASSPTANTEAFF.

The chain joins TRBV19 to TRBJ1-6; TRBD1 might be the D (5 bases). The CDR3 has 13 amino acids. Between the trimmed V and J ends, which lost 5 bases and 9 bases, there was a span of 11 bases. From germline, CDR1 is LNHDA and CDR2 SQIVND (reference sequence). DNA for the CDR3: TGTGCCAGTAGTCCAGGGCAGGGTTCACCCCTCCACTTT. Protein: CASSPGQGSPLHF. Full variable domain (missing parts from reference TRBV19 and TRBJ1-6): DGGITQSPKYLFRKEGQNVTLSCEQNLNHDAMYWYRQDPGQGLRLIYYSQIVNDFQKGDIAEGYSVSREKKESFPLTVTSAQKNPTAFYLCASSPGQGSPLHFGNGTRLTVT.

The chain uses TRBV4-2 and TRBJ2-1; 10 bases are a match to TRBD2. J was trimmed by 7 bases and V by 3 bases; bases with no gene match: 12. The CDR3 totals 17 residues. Germline V lookup: CDR1 LGHNA, CDR2 YNFKEQ. The CDR3 sequence: CASSQRALAGSRNEQFF. The DNA for the CDR3 is TGTGCCAGCAGCCAGAGGGCACTAGCGGGAAGTAGGAATGAGCAGTTCTTC.

This chain joins TRBV19 and TRBJ1-6; TRBD1 aligns across 8 bases. J was trimmed by 10 bases and V by 3 bases; bases with no gene match: 5. The CDR3 consists of 14 residues. Germline CDR1 is LNHDA and CDR2 is SQIVND (reference sequence). CDR3 DNA sequence: TGTGCCAGTAGTATGGACAGGGAGGGATCACCCCTCCACTTT. This translates into CASSMDREGSPLHF.

The chain combines TRBV9 with TRBJ2-2; TRBD2 aligns across 12 bases. Germline V gene lookup returns CDR1 SGDLS and CDR2 YYNGEE. V gave up 3 bases and J gave up 4 bases; unmatched junction bases: 4. CDR3 length equals 16 residues. The CDR3, as DNA: TGTGCCAGCAGCGAGACTAGCGGGAGATTCACCGGGGAGCTGTTTTTT. It translates to CASSETSGRFTGELFF.

This clone appeared a single time. The rearrangement joins TRBV12-3 or TRBV12-4 to TRBJ1-1; TRBD1 might be the D (5 bases). This CDR3 region has 13 residues. Trimming pared 7 bases from V and 5 bases from J, leaving 14 bases between. CDR3 amino acids: CASIMGGFTEAFF. The CDR3 bases are TGTGCCAGCATTATGGGGGGGTTTACTGAAGCTTTCTTT.

This clone was detected a few times. V is TRBV10-3 and J is TRBJ2-3, with 8 bases aligning to TRBD2. CDR3 length equals 13 residues. In germline, CDR1 is ENHRY, CDR2 SYGVKD. The ends lost 10 bases at V and 3 bases at J; junction bases unmatched: 6. CDR3 protein: CATGLAGTDTQYF. In DNA form, the CDR3 reads TGTGCCACCGGACTAGCCGGGACAGATACGCAGTATTTT.

The genes are TRBV29-1 and TRBJ1-1; the match to TRBD1 covers 10 bases. The ends lost 7 bases at V and 4 bases at J; junction bases unmatched: 9. From germline, CDR1 is SQVTM and CDR2 ANQGSEA. The CDR3 is 14 amino acids. The CDR3: CSARDRGWTTEAFF. The CDR3 bases are TGCAGCGCTAGGGACAGGGGTTGGACCACTGAAGCTTTCTTT.

This chain connects TRBV6-5 to TRBJ1-5; D is unresolved. The V and J ends lost 4 bases and 11 bases respectively, with 15 bases between them. This CDR3 is 13 amino acids long. CDR1 MNHEY and CDR2 SVGAGI come from the germline V gene. CDR3 nucleotides: TGTGCCAGCAGTTCCATACCCATACAGTCCCAGCATTTT. Its protein product is CASSSIPIQSQHF.

The chain carries TRBV5-1 and TRBJ2-1, with 11 bases that match TRBD2. Germline V gene sequence: CDR1 SGHRS, CDR2 YFSETQ. This CDR3 region has 17 residues. V was pared by 1 base and J by 4 bases, with 7 bases of the junction left unmatched. CDR3 nucleotide sequence: TGCGCCAGCAGCTTGAGCGGTAGCGGGGGGGGATACAATGAGCAGTTCTTC. This gives the protein CASSLSGSGGGYNEQFF.

This clone was recorded only once. The rearrangement uses TRBV4-1 and TRBJ2-7; TRBD1 matches 8 bases. This CDR3 has 13 residues. Looked up from germline, CDR1 is MGHRA and CDR2 is YSYEKL. Trimming took 8 bases from V and 6 from J; bases not matched to a gene: 9. Written as DNA, the CDR3 is TGCGCCAGCGGCAGGGGGCTTACTAGCGAGCAGTACTTC. Its translation is CASGRGLTSEQYF.

The gene calls are TRBV19 and TRBJ2-1; D is undetermined. The CDR3 covers 13 residues. Per the germline V gene, CDR1 is LNHDA and CDR2 is SQIVND (reference sequence). Trimming removed 3 bases at V and 10 bases at J, with 13 bases between. CDR3 in amino acids: CASSISGRGEQFF. The CDR3 DNA follows: TGTGCCAGTAGTATTTCTGGGCGTGGAGAGCAGTTCTTC.

This clone appeared a single time. This rearrangement joins TRBV28 to TRBJ1-5; the match to TRBD1 covers 7 bases. Unmatched junction bases numbered 6, after V lost 5 bases and J lost 2 bases. The length of the CDR3 is 15 residues. Germline values: CDR1 MDHEN, CDR2 SYDVKM. CDR3 bases: TGTGCCAGCAGTCAGACAGGGTCGGGCAATCAGCCCCAGCATTTT. It codes for CASSQTGSGNQPQHF.

J is TRBJ2-5 and V is TRBV4-1, with TRBD2 matching 11 bases. This CDR3 comprises 18 residues. V was clipped by 3 bases and J by 5 bases; unmatched bases: 14. Germline values: CDR1 MGHRA, CDR2 YSYEKL. CDR3 sequence: CASSQATSGALGWETQYF. In DNA, the CDR3 is TGCGCCAGCAGCCAGGCGACTAGCGGGGCCCTCGGGTGGGAGACCCAGTACTTC.

The V call is TRBV5-4, the J call TRBJ2-3; 7 nucleotides line up with TRBD1. The CDR3 is 16 amino acids. The germline V gene has CDR1 SGHNT and CDR2 YYREEE (reference sequence). The J segment lost 2 bases and the V segment lost 0 bases, leaving 6 bases of the junction unmatched. CDR3 protein: CASSLGTGRSTDTQYF. Here the CDR3 DNA reads TGTGCCAGCAGCTTGGGGACAGGAAGATCCACAGATACGCAGTATTTT.

The chain recombines TRBV28 with TRBJ2-7; D call uncertain. Per germline, CDR1 MDHEN and CDR2 SYDVKM. The CDR3 contains 15 residues. V gave up 2 bases and J gave up 1 base, with 12 bases separating them. Here the CDR3 reads CASSLISPGSYEQYF. CDR3 bases: TGTGCCAGCAGTTTAATTTCGCCAGGTTCCTACGAGCAGTACTTC.

This clone came up a few times. This chain uses TRBV9 with TRBJ2-5, with 7 bases fitting TRBD1. J lost 1 base, V lost 0 bases, and 6 bases had no gene match. The CDR3 loop spans 16 amino acids. Per germline, CDR1 SGDLS and CDR2 YYNGEE. The CDR3: CASSVGQGAPQETQYF. The CDR3 nucleotides read TGTGCCAGCAGCGTAGGACAGGGCGCTCCCCAAGAGACCCAGTACTTC.

The chain uses TRBV6-4 and TRBJ1-1; TRBD1 is a possible D gene (5 bases). The CDR3 is made up of 13 amino acids. Germline V CDR1 and CDR2: MRHNA, SNTAGT. Trimming shortened V by 6 bases and J by 3 bases, and 11 bases separated the two germline ends. This chain's CDR3 is CASSSRVDTEAFF. The CDR3 nucleotides are TGTGCCAGCAGCAGCAGGGTAGACACTGAAGCTTTCTTT.

The count of this clone is one. The chain combines TRBV7-3 with TRBJ1-5; TRBD1 aligns across 7 bases. This CDR3 region has 15 residues. V was pared by 5 bases and J by 0 bases, with 4 bases of the junction left unmatched. The germline V gene encodes CDR1 SGHTA and CDR2 FQGTGA. For the CDR3, the DNA is TGTGCCAGCAGCATGGGACAGCTTAGCAATCAGCCCCAGCATTTT. It yields the protein CASSMGQLSNQPQHF.

The rearrangement joins TRBV6-5 to TRBJ1-3; 10 nucleotides line up with TRBD1. Trimming at V came to 8 bases and at J to 0 bases, leaving 4 bases not matched to a gene. Germline V gene lookup returns CDR1 MNHEY and CDR2 SVGAGI. The CDR3 length is 15 residues. CDR3 sequence: CASDRDRGSGNTIYF. The DNA of the CDR3 is TGTGCCAGCGATCGGGACAGGGGCTCTGGAAACACCATATATTTT.

The V and J genes are TRBV7-6 and TRBJ2-3, with TRBD2 as a possible D gene (6 bases). V lost 4 bases to trimming and J lost 0 bases, with 14 bases between them. The germline gives CDR1 SGHVS, CDR2 FNYEAQ. There are 16 residues in the CDR3. The CDR3: CASSSTRGTSTDTQYF. CDR3 coding DNA: TGTGCCAGCAGCTCCACGCGGGGTACTAGCACAGATACGCAGTATTTT.

V usage is TRBV9 and J usage is TRBJ1-2; D gene unclear. V gave up 2 bases and J gave up 7 bases, with 15 bases separating them. From germline, CDR1 is SGDLS and CDR2 YYNGEE. This CDR3 has 14 amino acids. The CDR3 here is CASSVRHESSGYTF. In DNA, the CDR3 is TGTGCCAGCAGCGTCAGACACGAAAGTTCTGGCTACACCTTC.

The V call is TRBV7-9, the J call TRBJ1-4; TRBD1 is a possible D gene (6 bases). The CDR3 extends over 14 amino acids. From germline, CDR1 is SEHNR and CDR2 FQNEAQ (reference sequence). The V end lost 1 base, the J end lost 7 bases, and 10 bases lay between the germline ends. CDR3 protein: CASSLGQEVEKLFF. The DNA of the CDR3 is TGTGCCAGCAGCTTAGGACAGGAGGTTGAAAAACTGTTTTTT.

The chain couples TRBV28 to TRBJ2-1; a possible D gene is TRBD2 (5 bases). Germline CDR1 MDHEN, CDR2 SYDVKM. V dropped 1 base and J dropped 4 bases, with 17 bases sitting between them. The CDR3 is made up of 17 amino acids. The CDR3: CASSLSVGRTLYNEQFF. The DNA of the CDR3 is TGTGCCAGCAGTTTATCCGTGGGGAGAACATTGTACAATGAGCAGTTCTTC.

The rearrangement links TRBV21-1 to TRBJ1-2; TRBD1, the table's D call, was not compared with the DNA. TRBV21-1 is reported as a pseudogene. The CDR3 is 17 amino acids. The CDR3: CASSKRGGGHSNYGYTF. In nucleotides, the CDR3 is TGTGCCAGCAGCAAAAGAGGGGGCGGACACTCTAACTATGGCTACACCTTC.

This CDR3 reads CASSLGVSGYGYTF. Written as DNA, the CDR3 is TGCGCCAGCAGCTTGGGGGTATCGGGGTATGGCTACACCTTC. V and J are TRBV5-1 and TRBJ1-2, with D unclear. Germline-derived CDR1 and CDR2 are SGHRS and YFSETQ. The CDR3 runs 14 residues. Trimming stripped 0 bases from V and 5 bases from J, with 11 bases between. Based on the CDR3 plus reference TRBV5-1 and TRBJ1-2, the full variable domain is KAGVTQTPRYLIKTRGQQVTLSCSPISGHRSVSWYQQTPGQGLQFLFEYFSETQRNKGNFPGRFSGRQFSNSRSEMNVSTLELGDSALYLCASSLGVSGYGYTFGSGTRLTVV.

The J gene is TRBJ2-7, the V gene TRBV2; 14 bases are a match to TRBD2. CDR1 is SNHLY, CDR2 FYNNEI, per germline. V shed 1 base, J shed 1 base, and the junction held 12 bases outside the gene matches. The length of the CDR3 is 20 residues. In nucleotides, the CDR3 is TGTGCCAGCAGTGAAGGACTAGCGGGAGGGCCGTTCCTCACTTCCTACGAGCAGTACTTC. Its protein product is CASSEGLAGGPFLTSYEQYF.